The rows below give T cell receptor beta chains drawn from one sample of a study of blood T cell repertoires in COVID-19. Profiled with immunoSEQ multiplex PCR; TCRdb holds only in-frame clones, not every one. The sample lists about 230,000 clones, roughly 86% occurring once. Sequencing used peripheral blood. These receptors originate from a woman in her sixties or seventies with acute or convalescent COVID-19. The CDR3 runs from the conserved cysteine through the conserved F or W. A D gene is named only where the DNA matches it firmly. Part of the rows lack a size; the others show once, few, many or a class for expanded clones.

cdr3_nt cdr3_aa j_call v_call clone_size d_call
TGCGCCAGCAGCCACGAAGCAGGTTTTTCCCAGCCCCAGCATTTT CASSHEAGFSQPQHF TRBJ1-5 TRBV4-1 few .
TGTGCCACCAGCAGAGAGATCAGCTCGGGAGGCTACACCTTC CATSREISSGGYTF TRBJ1-2 TRBV15 . .
TGTGCCAGTAGTGCCCCAGGGCTCGGCAAAAACATTCAGTACTTC CASSAPGLGKNIQYF TRBJ2-4 TRBV19 . .
TGTGCCTGGTGCCCCGGGACTAGCGGGTACGAGCAGTACTTC CAWCPGTSGYEQYF TRBJ2-7 TRBV30 . TRBD2
TGTGCCAGCAGCTTAGACATGAGGGCTTGGGAGGGCTACACCTTC CASSLDMRAWEGYTF TRBJ1-2 TRBV7-6 . .
TGTGCCAGTAGTTTAATCGGGACAGGGAACACTGAAGCTTTCTTT CASSLIGTGNTEAFF TRBJ1-1 TRBV19 . TRBD1
TGTGCCAGCTCACTCAACGAATTTACAGCGGACAGGGTAAATGAAAAACTGTTTTTT CASSLNEFTADRVNEKLFF TRBJ1-4 TRBV18 . TRBD1
TGTGCCATCAGTGGACAACTCGCCTATGGCTACACCTTC CAISGQLAYGYTF TRBJ1-2 TRBV10-3 once .
TGTGCCAGCAGTTTTTATGGTAACCAGGGTGGTTCCACCGGGGAGCTGTTTTTT CASSFYGNQGGSTGELFF TRBJ2-2 TRBV27 . .
TGTGCCAGTAGTATAGAGTCCGGACTCGGGACTGAAGCTTTCTTT CASSIESGLGTEAFF TRBJ1-1 TRBV19 . .
TGTGCCAGCAGCTTGCCTAGCGGGGACACCGGGGAGCTGTTTTTT CASSLPSGDTGELFF TRBJ2-2 TRBV5-4 . TRBD2
TGTGCCACCAGCAGAGATAAGGACATTAGCTCCTACGAGCAGTACTTC CATSRDKDISSYEQYF TRBJ2-7 TRBV15 . .
TGCAGCGTTGACGGCGGCTACGAGCAGTACTTC CSVDGGYEQYF TRBJ2-7 TRBV29-1 . .
TGTGCCAGCAGCCAATTGAGTTCACCCCTCCACTTT CASSQLSSPLHF TRBJ1-6 TRBV3-1/TRBV3-2 . .
TGTGCCAGCAAGTACGCCTACAGGCAGCCCCAGCATTTT CASKYAYRQPQHF TRBJ1-5 TRBV2 . .
TGTGCCAGTAGTATCCCCTCTAGGCTTCCCCCGCGCAATCAGCCCCAGCATTTT CASSIPSRLPPRNQPQHF TRBJ1-5 TRBV19 . .
TGCGCCAGCAGCTTTTTGACAGGGAACACTGAAGCTTTCTTT CASSFLTGNTEAFF TRBJ1-1 TRBV5-1 . .
TGCAGTGCTAGTAGGACAGGGGGCTATGAGCAGTTCTTC CSASRTGGYEQFF TRBJ2-1 TRBV20-1 once TRBD1
TGTGCCAGCAGCACCCTTGGACAGGTAGAAGGTCGGCAGTTCTTC CASSTLGQVEGRQFF TRBJ2-1 TRBV11-2 . TRBD1
TGTGCCAGCAGTCCCGCCCAGGGTTTTAGAAACACCATATATTTT CASSPAQGFRNTIYF TRBJ1-3 TRBV28 . .
TGCGCCAGCAGCTTGGCAACAGGGACCGGGGAGCTGTTTTTT CASSLATGTGELFF TRBJ2-2 TRBV5-1 . .
TGTGCCAGCAACAAGGACAGCTCCAATGAGCAGTTCTTC CASNKDSSNEQFF TRBJ2-1 TRBV2 . .
TGCAGCGCGATTCAGGGCAACACCGGGGAGCTGTTTTTT CSAIQGNTGELFF TRBJ2-2 TRBV29-1 . .
TGTGCCAGCAGCTTGCAGGGGGTACAAGAGACCCAGTACTTC CASSLQGVQETQYF TRBJ2-5 TRBV5-6 . TRBD1
TGTGCCAGCAGTGACCCGGGACAGGGGAGCTCCTACGAGCAGTACTTC CASSDPGQGSSYEQYF TRBJ2-7 TRBV7-2 . TRBD1
TGTGCCAGCAGTTTACAGGGCACTGAAGCTTTCTTT CASSLQGTEAFF TRBJ1-1 TRBV28 . .
TGTGCCAGCAGTTTAGGCACTAACTATGGCTACACCTTC CASSLGTNYGYTF TRBJ1-2 TRBV27 . .
TGTGCCAGCAGTTACTCGGGGGGGAAGACGAACACTGAAGCTTTCTTT CASSYSGGKTNTEAFF TRBJ1-1 TRBV6-5 . .
TGTGCCAGCAGTGACAGGGAAGTGTACGAGCAGTACTTC CASSDREVYEQYF TRBJ2-7 TRBV28 . TRBD1
TGCGCCAGCAGCTCGGATGGACAGGGGAGTGGGGGCTACACCTTC CASSSDGQGSGGYTF TRBJ1-2 TRBV5-1 . TRBD1
TGTGCCAGCAGTCCCCAACGGACAGGTCGTGCAACTAATGAAAAACTGTTTTTT CASSPQRTGRATNEKLFF TRBJ1-4 TRBV6-6 . TRBD1
TGCAGCGTTGAGAAACAGTTCACCACTGAAGCTTTCTTT CSVEKQFTTEAFF TRBJ1-1 TRBV29-1 . .
TGTGCCAGCAGAGACAGGGGAACCCTCTCCTACGAGCAGTACTTC CASRDRGTLSYEQYF TRBJ2-7 TRBV6-5 . TRBD1
TGCAGCGTTCGGGACAGTTACTCCTATAATTCACCCCTCCACTTT CSVRDSYSYNSPLHF TRBJ1-6 TRBV29-1 . TRBD1
TGTGCCACCTGGACAGGGAGCTACAATGAGCAGTTCTTC CATWTGSYNEQFF TRBJ2-1 TRBV6-5 . TRBD1
TGTGCCAGCAGTTTTTTTCGCGGGGGAGGGAATAATTCACCCCTCCACTTT CASSFFRGGGNNSPLHF TRBJ1-6 TRBV28 few .
TGTGCCAGCAGCAGCGGGTCGACTAGCGGGGGGGCCAGGAATGAGCAGTTCTTC CASSSGSTSGGARNEQFF TRBJ2-1 TRBV5-8 . TRBD2
TGTGCCAGCAGCCCCGGGACAGGGGTTCATAGCAATCAGCCCCAGCATTTT CASSPGTGVHSNQPQHF TRBJ1-5 TRBV5-6 . TRBD1
TGTGCCAGCAGCTTAGTGGGGGGTGAAGCTTTCTTT CASSLVGGEAFF TRBJ1-1 TRBV7-6 . .
TGTGCCAGTAGTATGATCCGCCAAGGGAGCGGCGAGCAGTACTTC CASSMIRQGSGEQYF TRBJ2-7 TRBV19 few .
TGTGCCACCAGCGTAACAGGGGGCGCCGGGGCTTTCTTT CATSVTGGAGAFF TRBJ1-1 TRBV15 . TRBD1
TGTGCCAGCAGCCCCGTTGGGACAGGGAGATATGGCTACACCTTC CASSPVGTGRYGYTF TRBJ1-2 TRBV3-1/TRBV3-2 . TRBD1
TGTGCCAGCAGCCTCCAGGTTGCAACTAATGAAAAACTGTTTTTT CASSLQVATNEKLFF TRBJ1-4 TRBV9 once .
TGTGCCAGCAGCTTATTAGGGACAGAGTACAATGAGCAGTTCTTC CASSLLGTEYNEQFF TRBJ2-1 TRBV7-3 . TRBD1
TGCGCCAGCAGCCAAAGTGTCCCCTCCGGGACAGGCTTTTCAAACACCATATATTTT CASSQSVPSGTGFSNTIYF TRBJ1-3 TRBV4-3 . TRBD1
TGTGCCAGCACCCCGGGCGCGGGGGGAAACACAGATACGCAGTATTTT CASTPGAGGNTDTQYF TRBJ2-3 TRBV25-1 . TRBD2
TGTGCCAGCGCCTACAGGGGCCCCGAGCAGTACTTC CASAYRGPEQYF TRBJ2-7 TRBV7-4 . TRBD1
TGTGCCAGCAGCCCAAGAAGGACTAGCGACTACGAGCAGTACTTC CASSPRRTSDYEQYF TRBJ2-7 TRBV7-8 . TRBD2
TGTGCCAGCAGTTTTACAGGGGCTGGCGGCACCATATATTTT CASSFTGAGGTIYF TRBJ1-3 TRBV27 . TRBD1
TGTGCCAGCAGCTCCTCGTCTTCCGGAAACACCATATATTTT CASSSSSSGNTIYF TRBJ1-3 TRBV7-2 . .
TGTGCCAGCAGCTTACCCGGGGGCAATCAGCCCCAGCATTTT CASSLPGGNQPQHF TRBJ1-5 TRBV7-8 . .